The present entry profiles one T cell receptor beta chain with its context. Its target is unknown. There are 16 residues in the CDR3. J gave up 10 bases and V 4 bases, and 12 bases lay outside the gene matches. The V gene's germline CDR1 is SGHNT and CDR2 YYREEE (reference sequence). Donors in the study were healthy people who gave bone marrow. This sample was included in a study of cytomegalovirus exposure and HLA in healthy donors. Study-wide findings and caveats: The investigators catalogued some 160 TCR beta chains as cytomegalovirus-associated. The classifier, whose performance was assessed in both the original and validation cohorts, reportedly diagnosed cytomegalovirus status with high specificity and sensitivity. Common viral pathogens seemed to be connected with several of the most significant clusters, according to a later analysis.

PCR was performed using 60 Vbeta and 13 Jbeta primers. The protocol was immunoSEQ multiplex PCR, while the TCRdb copy is restricted to in-frame clones and leaves out a portion. The repertoire holds 150,000 to 200,000 clones, with around four fifths as singletons. The genes are TRBV5-4 and TRBJ2-1; 12 nucleotides line up with TRBD2. The sample taken for sequencing was PBMCs. This TCR derives from a woman aged 25 to 39 in good health and CMV-seronegative. The CDR3 coding sequence is TGTGCCAGCAGCCAACCCTCACTAGCGGGGGGCGGAGAGCAGTTCTTC. This sequence encodes CASSQPSLAGGGEQFF.